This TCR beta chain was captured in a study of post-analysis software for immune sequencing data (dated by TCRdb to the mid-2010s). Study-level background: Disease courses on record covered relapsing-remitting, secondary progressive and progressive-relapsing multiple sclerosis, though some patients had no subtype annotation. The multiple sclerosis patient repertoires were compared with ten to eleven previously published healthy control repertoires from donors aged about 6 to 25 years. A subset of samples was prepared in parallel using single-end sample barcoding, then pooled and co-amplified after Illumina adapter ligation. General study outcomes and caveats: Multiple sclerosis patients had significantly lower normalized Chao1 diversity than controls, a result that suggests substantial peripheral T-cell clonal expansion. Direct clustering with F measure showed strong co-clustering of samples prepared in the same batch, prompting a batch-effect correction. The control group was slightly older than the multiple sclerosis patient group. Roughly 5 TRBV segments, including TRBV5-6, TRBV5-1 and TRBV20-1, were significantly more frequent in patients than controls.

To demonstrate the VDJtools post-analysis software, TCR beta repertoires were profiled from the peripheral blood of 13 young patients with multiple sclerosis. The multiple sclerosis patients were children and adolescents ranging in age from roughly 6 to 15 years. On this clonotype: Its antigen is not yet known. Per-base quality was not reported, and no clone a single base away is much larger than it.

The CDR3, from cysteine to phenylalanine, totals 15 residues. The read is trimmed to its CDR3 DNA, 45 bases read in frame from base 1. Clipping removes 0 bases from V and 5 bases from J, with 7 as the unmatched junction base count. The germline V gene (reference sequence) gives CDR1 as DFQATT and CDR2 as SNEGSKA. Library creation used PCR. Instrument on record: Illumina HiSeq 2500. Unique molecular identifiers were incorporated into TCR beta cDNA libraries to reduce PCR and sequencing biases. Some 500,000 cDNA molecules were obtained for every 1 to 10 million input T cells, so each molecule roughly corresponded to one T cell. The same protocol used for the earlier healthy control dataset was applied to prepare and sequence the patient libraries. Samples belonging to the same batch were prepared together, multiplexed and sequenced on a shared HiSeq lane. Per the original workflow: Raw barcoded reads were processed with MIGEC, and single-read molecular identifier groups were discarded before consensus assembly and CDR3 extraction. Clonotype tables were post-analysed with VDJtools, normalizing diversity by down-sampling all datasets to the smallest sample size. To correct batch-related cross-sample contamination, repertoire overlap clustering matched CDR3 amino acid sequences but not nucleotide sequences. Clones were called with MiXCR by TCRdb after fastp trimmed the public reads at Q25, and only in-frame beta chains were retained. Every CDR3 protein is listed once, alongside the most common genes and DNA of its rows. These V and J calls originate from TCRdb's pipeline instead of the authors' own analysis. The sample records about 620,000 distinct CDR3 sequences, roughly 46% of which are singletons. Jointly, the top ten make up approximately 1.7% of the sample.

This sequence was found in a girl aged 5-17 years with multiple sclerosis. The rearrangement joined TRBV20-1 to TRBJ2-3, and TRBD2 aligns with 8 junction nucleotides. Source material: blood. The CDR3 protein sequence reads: CSARDAAGGIDTQYF. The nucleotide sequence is TGCAGTGCTAGAGATGCGGCGGGAGGAATAGATACGCAGTATTTT.